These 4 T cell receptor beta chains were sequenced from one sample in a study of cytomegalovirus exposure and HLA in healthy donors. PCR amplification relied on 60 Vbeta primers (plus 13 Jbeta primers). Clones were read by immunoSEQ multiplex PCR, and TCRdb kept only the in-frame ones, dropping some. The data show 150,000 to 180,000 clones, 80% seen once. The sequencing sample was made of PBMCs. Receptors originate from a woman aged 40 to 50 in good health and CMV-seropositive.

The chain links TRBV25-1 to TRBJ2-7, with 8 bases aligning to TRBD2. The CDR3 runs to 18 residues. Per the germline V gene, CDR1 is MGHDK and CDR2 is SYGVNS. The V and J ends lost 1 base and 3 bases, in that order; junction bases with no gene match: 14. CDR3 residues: CASSEFCGGCSGIYEQYF. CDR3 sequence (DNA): TGTGCCAGCAGTGAATTTTGCGGGGGCTGTAGCGGGATCTACGAGCAGTACTTC.

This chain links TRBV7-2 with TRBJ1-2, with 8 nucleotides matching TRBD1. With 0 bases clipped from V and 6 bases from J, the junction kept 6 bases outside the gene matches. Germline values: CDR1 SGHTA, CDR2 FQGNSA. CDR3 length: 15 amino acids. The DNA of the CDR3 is TGTGCCAGCAGCTTAGCGCGCGGACAGGGTCATGGCTACACCTTC. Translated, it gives CASSLARGQGHGYTF.

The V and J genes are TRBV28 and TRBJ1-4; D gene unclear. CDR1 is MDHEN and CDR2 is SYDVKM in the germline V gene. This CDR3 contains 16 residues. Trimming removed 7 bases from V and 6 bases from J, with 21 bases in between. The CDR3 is CASIQSWAAGYEKLFF. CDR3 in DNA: TGTGCCAGCATTCAGTCCTGGGCAGCGGGATATGAAAAACTGTTTTTT.

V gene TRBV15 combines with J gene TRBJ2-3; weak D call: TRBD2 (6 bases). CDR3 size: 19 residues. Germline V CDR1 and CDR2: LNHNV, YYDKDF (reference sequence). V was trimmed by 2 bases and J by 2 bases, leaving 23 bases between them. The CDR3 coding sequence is TGTGCCACCAGCAGATTCCCCCCCAGGAGGAGGGAGTTCACAGATACGCAGTATTTT. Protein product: CATSRFPPRRREFTDTQYF.